Listed here are 30 T cell receptor beta chains from one sample, sequenced in a study of technical replicates of blood from a few donors. Measured with immunoSEQ multiplex PCR; TCRdb has only the in-frame clones, and not every one. The table includes approximately 50,000 clones, approximately 95% detected once. Sequenced: T cells isolated from PBMCs. The receptor source for this set is a human donor in good health.

The gene calls are TRBV4-3 and TRBJ2-6, with D possibly being TRBD1 (5 bases). Trimming left V 3 bases short and J 0 bases short, with 15 bases between. CDR1 and CDR2 from the germline V gene are LGHNA and YSLEER. CDR3 length: 18 residues. The chain's CDR3 is CASSHLPGIFSGANVLTF. CDR3 sequence (DNA): TGCGCCAGCAGCCATCTTCCAGGGATTTTCTCTGGGGCCAACGTCCTGACTTTC.

V is TRBV9 and J is TRBJ2-3; a weak D match, TRBD2 (6 bases). The CDR3 runs 17 residues. The germline V gene encodes CDR1 SGDLS and CDR2 YYNGEE. V dropped 0 bases and J dropped 0 bases, with 14 bases sitting between them. The CDR3 reads CASSVGRDLPSTDTQYF. The CDR3 DNA reads TGTGCCAGCAGCGTAGGGAGGGATCTGCCGAGCACAGATACGCAGTATTTT.

The rearrangement links TRBV5-1 to TRBJ1-2; D uncertain. This CDR3 is 12 amino acids long. Germline V lookup: CDR1 SGHRS, CDR2 YFSETQ. V lost 4 bases, J lost 7 bases, and 11 bases lay in between. CDR3 residues: CASSTGVRGYTF. CDR3 bases: TGCGCCAGCAGCACCGGGGTGCGTGGCTACACCTTC. Full variable domain (outside the CDR3, taken from reference TRBV5-1 and TRBJ1-2): KAGVTQTPRYLIKTRGQQVTLSCSPISGHRSVSWYQQTPGQGLQFLFEYFSETQRNKGNFPGRFSGRQFSNSRSEMNVSTLELGDSALYLCASSTGVRGYTFGSGTRLTVV.

The chain couples TRBV4-1 to TRBJ2-7; D remains ambiguous. This CDR3 comprises 18 residues. V was clipped by 0 bases and J by 1 base, with 19 bases between them. CDR1 is MGHRA and CDR2 is YSYEKL in the germline V gene. This CDR3 is CASSQDISVRYPSYEQYF. The CDR3 nucleotides are TGCGCCAGCAGCCAAGATATATCGGTTCGGTATCCTTCCTACGAGCAGTACTTC.

The gene calls are TRBV5-1 and TRBJ2-3, with 9 bases identical to TRBD2. With 0 bases clipped from V and 5 bases from J, the junction kept 4 bases outside the gene matches. There are 15 residues in the CDR3. Germline CDR1 SGHRS, CDR2 YFSETQ. DNA of the CDR3: TGCGCCAGCAGCTTGGCCGTACTAGCGGGAGATACGCAGTATTTT. Protein product: CASSLAVLAGDTQYF.

This sequence joins TRBV7-2 and TRBJ2-3; D might be TRBD1 (6 bases). Germline V CDR1 and CDR2: SGHTA, FQGNSA. V was shortened by 2 bases and J by 1 base, with 13 bases between the two germline ends. This CDR3 comprises 16 residues. The CDR3 coding sequence is TGTGCCAGCAGCTTATACAGGGACGTCGGCACAGATACGCAGTATTTT. As protein: CASSLYRDVGTDTQYF.

As DNA, the CDR3 is TGTGCCAGCAGTTTACAGGATACTTACAATGAGCAGTTCTTC. Its protein product is CASSLQDTYNEQFF. V is TRBV27 and J is TRBJ2-1; D is unclear. The CDR3 has 14 amino acids. CDR1 and CDR2 from the germline V gene are MNHEY and SMNVEV (reference sequence). The ends were cut back, 2 bases at V and 4 bases at J, with 9 bases in the middle.

The V call is TRBV9, the J call TRBJ2-7; TRBD1 agrees at 10 bases. The length of the CDR3 is 16 residues. The J segment lost 2 bases and the V segment lost 0 bases, leaving 5 bases of the junction unmatched. Germline-derived CDR1 and CDR2 are SGDLS and YYNGEE. The CDR3 DNA reads TGTGCCAGCAGCGTAGGCAGGGACAGGGGAACCTACGAGCAGTACTTC. Protein sequence: CASSVGRDRGTYEQYF.

The chain employs TRBV7-2 and TRBJ2-7, with 12 bases matching TRBD2. Trimming at V came to 3 bases and at J to 0 bases, leaving 12 bases not matched to a gene. Germline V gene lookup returns CDR1 SGHTA and CDR2 FQGNSA. This CDR3 region has 19 residues. Here the CDR3 reads CASSLNPGLAGRSSYEQYF. CDR3 nucleotides: TGTGCCAGCAGCTTGAATCCGGGACTAGCGGGTAGGAGCTCCTACGAGCAGTACTTC.

CDR3: CASSSRFLGNQPQHF. CDR3 nucleotide sequence: TGTGCCAGCAGTAGTCGGTTCCTAGGAAATCAGCCCCAGCATTTT. The chain carries TRBV27 and TRBJ1-5; no clear D gene. The CDR3 consists of 15 residues. The ends were cut back, 5 bases at V and 4 bases at J, with 15 bases in the middle. Per germline, CDR1 MNHEY and CDR2 SMNVEV (reference sequence).

This chain uses TRBV28 with TRBJ2-1, with 11 bases matching TRBD2. In germline, CDR1 is MDHEN, CDR2 SYDVKM. The CDR3 covers 14 residues. J lost 5 bases, V lost 6 bases, and 3 bases had no gene match. The CDR3 region has the DNA TGTGCCAGCAGAGAGGGACTAGCGGACAATGAGCAGTTCTTC. This codes for CASREGLADNEQFF.

The chain combines TRBV27 with TRBJ1-5; no clear D gene. With 1 base removed from V and 0 bases from J, the gap between germline ends came to 7 bases. Germline CDR1 MNHEY, CDR2 SMNVEV (reference sequence). The CDR3 covers 15 residues. The CDR3 is CASSLYGISNQPQHF. Written as DNA, the CDR3 is TGTGCCAGCAGTTTATACGGGATTAGCAATCAGCCCCAGCATTTT.

The chain employs TRBV19 and TRBJ1-5; D uncertain. Germline lookup yields CDR1 LNHDA and CDR2 SQIVND (reference sequence). This CDR3 has 12 amino acids. V was cut by 6 bases and J by 5 bases, with 8 bases left in between. The CDR3 nucleotides are TGTGCCAGTAGCCCCGCGGATCAGCCCCAGCATTTT. Translation gives CASSPADQPQHF.

V gene TRBV2 combines with J gene TRBJ2-3; D not resolved. V was pared by 3 bases and J by 0 bases, with 7 bases between. This CDR3 is 14 amino acids long. Per germline, CDR1 SNHLY and CDR2 FYNNEI. CDR3 region: CASSDHSSTDTQYF. In DNA, the CDR3 is TGTGCCAGCAGTGATCACAGCAGCACAGATACGCAGTATTTT. Filled out from reference TRBV2 and TRBJ2-3, the complete variable domain reads EPEVTQTPSHQVTQMGQEVILRCVPISNHLYFYWYRQILGQKVEFLVSFYNNEISEKSEIFDDQFSVERPDGSNFTLKIRSTKLEDSAMYFCASSDHSSTDTQYFGPGTRLTVL.

V is TRBV5-6 and J is TRBJ2-7, with D possibly TRBD1 on 5 matching bases. This CDR3 region has 16 residues. V was pared by 2 bases and J by 2 bases, with 17 bases between. CDR1 and CDR2 (germline): SGHDT, YYEEEE. The CDR3 loop is CASSFPGAGRTYEQYF. In DNA form, the CDR3 reads TGTGCCAGCAGCTTCCCTGGGGCAGGTAGAACCTACGAGCAGTACTTC.

The J gene is TRBJ2-1, the V gene TRBV5-4, with TRBD2 as a possible D gene (6 bases). In germline, CDR1 is SGHNT, CDR2 YYREEE (reference sequence). The CDR3 totals 12 residues. Trimming stripped 7 bases from V and 3 bases from J, with 8 bases between. CDR3 nucleotide sequence: TGTGCCAGCGGGAGGTACTACAATGAGCAGTTCTTC. This gives the protein CASGRYYNEQFF.

The CDR3 reads CASSYIAGGPNEQFF. The CDR3 DNA sequence: TGTGCCAGCAGTTATATAGCGGGAGGGCCCAATGAGCAGTTCTTC. V is TRBV6-5 and J is TRBJ2-1; 11 bases fit TRBD2. The CDR3 sequence is 15 residues long. The V segment lost 3 bases and the J segment 6 bases; nucleotides outside the gene matches: 4. Germline CDR1 and CDR2: MNHEY and SVGAGI.

This rearrangement joins TRBV29-1 to TRBJ1-2; possibly TRBD1 for D (6 bases). CDR1 and CDR2 from the germline V gene are SQVTM and ANQGSEA. V lost 7 bases to trimming and J lost 6 bases, with 15 bases between them. The CDR3 covers 12 residues. The CDR3 region is CSALTGSNGYTF. The CDR3 nucleotides are TGCAGCGCGCTAACAGGGTCTAATGGCTACACCTTC.

The V and J genes are TRBV25-1 and TRBJ1-1; 10 nucleotides agree with TRBD1. The trim removed 6 bases at V and 5 bases at J, leaving 3 bases unmatched. The CDR3 runs 13 residues. Per germline, CDR1 MGHDK and CDR2 SYGVNS. The CDR3, as DNA: TGTGCCAGCAGGGGGGGACAGGGGACTGAAGCTTTCTTT. This codes for CASRGGQGTEAFF. Drawing the rest from reference TRBV25-1 and TRBJ1-1, the complete variable domain is EADIYQTPRYLVIGTGKKITLECSQTMGHDKMYWYQQDPGMELHLIHYSYGVNSTEKGDLSSESTVSRIRTEHFPLTLESARPSHTSQYLCASRGGQGTEAFFGQGTRLTVV.

This chain uses TRBV5-6 with TRBJ2-7, with D perhaps matching TRBD1 (6 bases). Per the germline V gene, CDR1 is SGHDT and CDR2 is YYEEEE. V gave up 2 bases and J gave up 3 bases, with 6 bases separating them. This CDR3 has 12 residues. As DNA, the CDR3 is TGTGCCAGCAGCTTACAGGGCTACGAGCAGTACTTC. Translation gives CASSLQGYEQYF.

The V gene is TRBV7-2, the J gene TRBJ1-5; unclear D gene. V shed 5 bases and J shed 6 bases, with 8 bases lying between them. This CDR3 is built from 12 residues. CDR1 SGHTA and CDR2 FQGNSA come from the germline V gene. CDR3 loop: CASSQTGQPQHF. CDR3 DNA: TGTGCCAGCAGCCAAACGGGTCAGCCCCAGCATTTT.

The chain recombines TRBV15 with TRBJ2-4, with a tentative D call TRBD2 (5 bases). The CDR3 contains 16 residues. Germline V gene data show CDR1 as LNHNV and CDR2 as YYDKDF (reference sequence). V lost 0 bases, J lost 3 bases, and 12 bases lay in between. The CDR3 here is CATSRDGGWGKNIQYF. DNA for the CDR3: TGTGCCACCAGCAGAGATGGAGGCTGGGGCAAAAACATTCAGTACTTC.

This rearrangement joins TRBV28 to TRBJ1-1; a possible D gene is TRBD1 (6 bases). Trimming removed 6 bases at V and 0 bases at J, with 14 bases between. CDR1 is MDHEN and CDR2 is SYDVKM in the germline V gene. This CDR3 has 15 residues. This CDR3 is CASSQTGDMNTEAFF. DNA for the CDR3: TGTGCCAGCAGCCAGACAGGCGATATGAACACTGAAGCTTTCTTT.

The chain recombines TRBV6-5 with TRBJ2-7; 8 bases match TRBD2. Germline CDR1 is MNHEY and CDR2 is SVGAGI. The trim removed 3 bases at V and 3 bases at J, leaving 10 bases unmatched. The CDR3 sequence is 16 residues long. The CDR3 nucleotides read TGTGCCAGCAGTTATTCAGCGGGGGAAAAATACTACGAGCAGTACTTC. It encodes CASSYSAGEKYYEQYF.

The V and J genes are TRBV28 and TRBJ1-2; the match to TRBD1 covers 7 bases. CDR1 is MDHEN, CDR2 SYDVKM, per germline. Losses at the gene ends were 2 bases for V and 4 bases for J; bases not matched to a gene: 1. The CDR3 spans 13 residues. CDR3 sequence reads: CASSLRTGYGYTF. CDR3 DNA sequence: TGTGCCAGCAGTTTACGGACAGGCTATGGCTACACCTTC.

The chain uses TRBV19 and TRBJ1-1, with D possibly TRBD1 on 5 matching bases. The CDR3 extends over 13 amino acids. Germline V lookup: CDR1 LNHDA, CDR2 SQIVND (reference sequence). Trimming shortened V by 4 bases and J by 3 bases, and 9 bases separated the two germline ends. CDR3 sequence: CASSTGRDTEAFF. The CDR3 DNA reads TGTGCCAGTAGTACAGGGAGGGACACTGAAGCTTTCTTT.

This sequence joins TRBV5-6 and TRBJ2-2; 11 nucleotides line up with TRBD2. The V segment lost 4 bases and the J segment 3 bases; nucleotides outside the gene matches: 8. CDR1 SGHDT and CDR2 YYEEEE come from the germline V gene. CDR3 length: 17 residues. This CDR3 reads CASSLTIAGGHTGELFF. CDR3 nucleotide sequence: TGTGCCAGCAGCCTAACAATAGCGGGAGGGCACACCGGGGAGCTGTTTTTT.

The chain has TRBV19 and TRBJ2-5, with 8 nucleotides matching TRBD1. The J segment lost 1 base and the V segment lost 7 bases, leaving 8 bases of the junction unmatched. The CDR3 has 15 residues. CDR1 and CDR2 from the germline V gene are LNHDA and SQIVND (reference sequence). In DNA form, the CDR3 reads TGTGCCAGTATGGAGACAGGGGCCTTCCAAGAGACCCAGTACTTC. Residues: CASMETGAFQETQYF.

This rearrangement joins TRBV7-7 to TRBJ2-3, with 9 bases fitting TRBD1. Germline CDR1 is SSHAT and CDR2 is FNYEAQ (reference sequence). V trimming: 4 bases; J trimming: 4 bases; junction bases outside the gene matches: 3. The CDR3 length is 14 residues. The DNA for the CDR3 is TGTGCCAGCAGCTCACAGGGGGCCCCAGATACGCAGTATTTT. It is translated as CASSSQGAPDTQYF.

In DNA form, the CDR3 reads TGTGCCAGCAGCCCCCTAATAAATTACGAGCAGTACTTC. Translation gives CASSPLINYEQYF. The genes are TRBV14 and TRBJ2-7; unclear D gene. From germline, CDR1 is SGHDN and CDR2 FVKESK. Trimming left V 4 bases short and J 4 bases short, with 11 bases between. The CDR3 sequence is 13 residues long.